The next 16 T cell receptor beta chains were all read from a single sample in a study of blood T cell repertoires in COVID-19. Using immunoSEQ multiplex PCR, the repertoire was profiled, and TCRdb retains in-frame clones only, with some absent. The sample carries 200,000 to 250,000 clones, about 85% recorded once. Sequenced input: PBMCs or T cells enriched from blood (not recorded which). The receptors originated from a man younger than 40 who had recovered from COVID-19.

The V gene is TRBV28, the J gene TRBJ2-7; D remains ambiguous. There are 12 residues in the CDR3. The ends were cut back, 5 bases at V and 4 bases at J, with 9 bases in the middle. The V gene's germline CDR1 is MDHEN and CDR2 SYDVKM. This CDR3 reads CASSDNRYEQYF. The CDR3 nucleotides are TGTGCCAGCAGTGATAACCGGTACGAGCAGTACTTC. The whole variable domain, filled in from reference TRBV28 and TRBJ2-7, reads DVKVTQSSRYLVKRTGEKVFLECVQDMDHENMFWYRQDPGLGLRLIYFSYDVKMKEKGDIPEGYSVSREKKERFSLILESASTNQTSMYLCASSDNRYEQYFGPGTRLTVT.

The V gene is TRBV6-6, the J gene TRBJ1-4; TRBD1 matches at 7 bases. The CDR3 spans 17 residues. The V gene's germline CDR1 is MNHNY and CDR2 SVGAGI (reference sequence). J gave up 0 bases and V 6 bases, and 10 bases lay outside the gene matches. The CDR3 here is CASRRTTGRSTNEKLFF. The CDR3 DNA reads as TGTGCCAGCAGGCGAACGACAGGGCGGTCAACTAATGAAAAACTGTTTTTT.

The CDR3 spells CASKNPGTGNYGYTF. As DNA, the CDR3 is TGTGCCAGCAAAAATCCCGGGACAGGAAACTATGGCTACACCTTC. The chain links TRBV2 to TRBJ1-2; 8 nucleotides align to TRBD1. This CDR3 contains 15 residues. The V gene's germline CDR1 is SNHLY and CDR2 FYNNEI. Trimming at V came to 7 bases and at J to 2 bases, leaving 9 bases not matched to a gene.

This clone is a singleton in its sample. The chain combines TRBV7-2 with TRBJ2-2, with unresolved D. CDR3 length equals 13 residues. The germline V gene has CDR1 SGHTA and CDR2 FQGNSA. V lost 3 bases, J lost 7 bases, and 9 bases lay in between. As DNA, the CDR3 is TGTGCCAGCAGCTTTGGTATCGGCGGGGAGCTGTTTTTT. Encoded protein: CASSFGIGGELFF.

This clone has a single count. V and J are TRBV15 and TRBJ1-5; D gene unclear. The CDR3 is made up of 15 amino acids. V was trimmed by 0 bases and J by 2 bases, leaving 8 bases between them. The germline V gene encodes CDR1 LNHNV and CDR2 YYDKDF (reference sequence). The CDR3 here is CATSRDHTGNQPQHF. The CDR3 bases are TGTGCCACCAGCAGAGATCATACAGGCAATCAGCCCCAGCATTTT.

Regarding this clone: It is unclear where the CDR3 begins or ends on the DNA, so no DNA is shown, and the CDR3 is as TCRdb lists it. The chain recombines TRBV7-9 with TRBJ1-5. The CDR3 is 14 amino acids in total, end residues counted. The germline V gene has CDR1 SEHNR and CDR2 FQNEAQ (reference sequence). The CDR3 region is CASSFGEGGQPQHF.

This rearrangement joins TRBV9 to TRBJ2-5, with 8 bases that match TRBD1. Germline V gene sequence: CDR1 SGDLS, CDR2 YYNGEE. Trimming removed 0 bases from V and 2 bases from J; junction bases left unmatched: 9. CDR3 length: 17 residues. In DNA form, the CDR3 reads TGTGCCAGCAGCGTAGGGGCGACAGGGGATAATCAAGAGACCCAGTACTTC. This gives the protein CASSVGATGDNQETQYF.

The CDR3 is CASSLTPSGYDNEQFF. The CDR3 nucleotides read TGTGCCAGCAGCTTAACACCCTCGGGGTATGACAATGAGCAGTTCTTC. The genes are TRBV11-2 and TRBJ2-1; D is perhaps TRBD2 (5 bases). Germline CDR1 and CDR2: SGHAT and FQNNGV. The V and J ends lost 2 bases and 5 bases respectively, with 16 bases between them. There are 16 residues in the CDR3.

This chain connects TRBV18 to TRBJ2-7; TRBD1 aligns across 10 bases. This CDR3 has 14 residues. Germline CDR1 reads KGHSH; CDR2 reads LQKENI. V lost 3 bases, J lost 4 bases, and 3 bases stayed unmatched. The CDR3 DNA reads TGTGCCAGCTCACCGGGACAGGGGAAGTACGAGCAGTACTTC. It translates to CASSPGQGKYEQYF.

A note on this clone: Other DNA sequences of this sample code for an identical CDR3. The chain employs TRBV28 and TRBJ2-7; perhaps TRBD2 as D (6 bases). The CDR3 contains 17 residues. V dropped 4 bases and J dropped 4 bases, with 23 bases sitting between them. CDR1 and CDR2 (germline): MDHEN, SYDVKM. The CDR3 here is CASSWGYWGEQEYEQYF. CDR3 coding DNA: TGTGCCAGCAGTTGGGGATATTGGGGGGAGCAAGAGTACGAGCAGTACTTC.

The chain has TRBV19 and TRBJ2-1; TRBD2 agrees at 14 bases. The germline CDR1 and CDR2 sequences are LNHDA and SQIVND (reference sequence). The CDR3 is made up of 14 amino acids. V trimming: 4 bases; J trimming: 9 bases; junction bases outside the gene matches: 2. Here the CDR3 reads CASSTGLAGVEQFF. DNA for the CDR3: TGTGCCAGTAGTACGGGACTAGCGGGAGTTGAGCAGTTCTTC.

This chain joins TRBV10-3 and TRBJ1-1, with 7 bases lining up with TRBD1. The CDR3 contains 15 residues. After removal of 7 bases from V and 4 bases from J, the junction contained 12 bases not matched to a gene. CDR1 ENHRY and CDR2 SYGVKD come from the germline V gene. CDR3 sequence (DNA): TGTGCCATCACCACCAGGGCAACAGGGGCCACTGAAGCTTTCTTT. It translates to CAITTRATGATEAFF.

A single count supports this clone. J is TRBJ1-4 and V is TRBV30; D perhaps matches TRBD1 (5 bases). Between the trimmed V and J ends, which lost 0 bases and 8 bases, there was a span of 13 bases. The CDR3 covers 14 residues. Germline loops: CDR1 GTSNPN, CDR2 SVGIG (reference sequence). CDR3 sequence: CAWSVPGAGEKLFF. CDR3 coding DNA: TGTGCCTGGAGTGTACCGGGTGCAGGGGAAAAACTGTTTTTT.

In its sample, this clone was seen a few times. J is TRBJ2-7 and V is TRBV5-1, with D perhaps TRBD1 (5 bases). Per germline, CDR1 SGHRS and CDR2 YFSETQ. This CDR3 has 14 amino acids. Trimming cost V 1 base and J 0 bases, with 8 bases left between them. The DNA for the CDR3 is TGCGCCAGCAGCTTGAGCAGGGACTCCTACGAGCAGTACTTC. Translating gives CASSLSRDSYEQYF.

V and J are TRBV28 and TRBJ2-7; TRBD1 agrees at 9 bases. Germline CDR1 MDHEN, CDR2 SYDVKM. Unmatched junction bases numbered 4, after V lost 5 bases and J lost 2 bases. The CDR3 is made up of 14 amino acids. The CDR3 sequence: CASSPGTGTYEQYF. DNA of the CDR3: TGTGCCAGCAGTCCCGGGACAGGGACCTACGAGCAGTACTTC.

This clone has a handful of counts. The gene calls are TRBV10-3 and TRBJ2-7, with D uncertain. Germline V gives CDR1 ENHRY, CDR2 SYGVKD. The CDR3 sequence is 12 residues long. Trimming removed 3 bases from V and 6 bases from J, with 9 bases in between. This chain's CDR3 is CAISDPPGEQYF. The CDR3 DNA reads as TGTGCCATCAGTGACCCGCCGGGCGAGCAGTACTTC.